A single sample is the source of the 17 T cell receptor beta chains below, sequenced in a study of neurological immune-mediated disorders. MiXCR, applied by TCRdb to the 5' RACE reads, yields one record per CDR3 protein. The sample shows fewer than 45,000 distinct CDR3 sequences, roughly 6.3% of them seen only once. The sample comprised CD4+ T cells from blood. The origin of the receptors is a woman in her thirties or forties in good health.

This clonotype was recorded at least ten times. The rearrangement joins TRBV6-5 to TRBJ2-5, with D hard to call. This CDR3 contains 16 residues. Germline assignment: CDR1 MNHEY and CDR2 SVGAGI. Trimming removed 2 bases from V and 1 base from J, with 14 bases in between. The CDR3 DNA reads as TGTGCCAGCAGTTACAACGACCCACAGTTCCAAGAGACCCAGTACTTC. Translation gives CASSYNDPQFQETQYF.

This clonotype was picked up many times. V usage is TRBV7-2 and J usage is TRBJ2-7, with 12 nucleotides matching TRBD1. The CDR3 totals 16 residues. V lost 1 base to trimming and J lost 6 bases; unmatched junction nucleotides: 7. Germline CDR1 is SGHTA and CDR2 is FQGNSA. The CDR3: CASSLVGTGGRSEQYF. CDR3 coding DNA: TGTGCCAGCAGCTTAGTGGGGACAGGGGGCAGATCCGAGCAGTACTTC.

At least ten counts were recorded for this clonotype. V usage is TRBV29-1 and J usage is TRBJ2-1; the D is unclear. V shed 5 bases and J shed 0 bases, with 8 bases lying between them. Germline values: CDR1 SQVTM, CDR2 ANQGSEA. The CDR3 extends over 13 amino acids. For the CDR3, the DNA is TGCAGCGTTACCAGGAGCTCCTACAATGAGCAGTTCTTC. Translated, it gives CSVTRSSYNEQFF.

This clonotype was detected ten times or more. V gene TRBV29-1 combines with J gene TRBJ2-7; D uncertain. Trimming pared 8 bases from V and 2 bases from J, leaving 16 bases between. This CDR3 has 13 amino acids. Germline CDR1 reads SQVTM; CDR2 reads ANQGSEA. In DNA, the CDR3 is TGCAGCCCCGGCCCCCCTGAGGCCTACGAGCAGTACTTC. Amino acid sequence: CSPGPPEAYEQYF.

The sample holds many counts of this clonotype. V gene TRBV20-1 combines with J gene TRBJ2-7, with 10 bases identical to TRBD2. Germline V CDR1 and CDR2: DFQATT, SNEGSKA (reference sequence). The CDR3 totals 15 residues. Germline trimming cut 5 bases from V and 4 bases from J; bases unmatched to any gene: 11. The CDR3 reads CSAAPLAGDFYEQYF. The CDR3 nucleotides read TGCAGTGCTGCACCCCTAGCGGGGGATTTTTACGAGCAGTACTTC.

This clonotype showed up many times. The CDR3 sequence is CASSFNRGPRAIKGYTF. For the CDR3, the DNA is TGTGCCAGCAGCTTCAACCGGGGCCCGCGGGCAATAAAGGGCTACACCTTC. The V call is TRBV7-9, the J call TRBJ1-2; tentative D call: TRBD1 (5 bases). This CDR3 has 17 amino acids. Germline CDR1 SEHNR, CDR2 FQNEAQ (reference sequence). The ends were cut back, 3 bases at V and 8 bases at J, with 25 bases in the middle.

This clonotype was counted ten times or more. The V call is TRBV28, the J call TRBJ2-5; 10 bases fit TRBD2. CDR1 and CDR2 (germline): MDHEN, SYDVKM. The V segment lost 2 bases and the J segment 2 bases; nucleotides outside the gene matches: 2. The CDR3 extends over 15 amino acids. CDR3 loop: CASSLVLAGQETQYF. The CDR3 DNA is TGTGCCAGCAGTTTAGTACTAGCGGGGCAAGAGACCCAGTACTTC.

This clonotype has ten or more counts. J is TRBJ2-2 and V is TRBV6-6, with D maybe TRBD1 (5 bases). Looked up from germline, CDR1 is MNHNY and CDR2 is SVGAGI (reference sequence). Between the trimmed V and J ends, which lost 7 bases and 4 bases, there was a span of 13 bases. The CDR3 consists of 14 residues. The CDR3, as DNA: TGTGCCAGCAAGGGCAGGGATGGCACCGGGGAGCTGTTTTTT. Its translation: CASKGRDGTGELFF.

In this sample, this clonotype turned up many times. The rearrangement joins TRBV5-1 to TRBJ1-1; 7 bases match TRBD1. The CDR3 spans 16 residues. Germline CDR1 SGHRS, CDR2 YFSETQ. Unmatched junction bases numbered 6, after V lost 1 base and J lost 0 bases. CDR3 loop: CASSLLRGQLNTEAFF. CDR3 coding DNA: TGCGCCAGCAGCTTGCTAAGGGGACAGCTGAACACTGAAGCTTTCTTT.

This clonotype was observed at least ten times. The J gene is TRBJ2-3, the V gene TRBV29-1; D remains unclear. Germline V gene sequence: CDR1 SQVTM, CDR2 ANQGSEA. V lost 4 bases to trimming and J lost 2 bases, with 13 bases between them. The CDR3 runs to 14 residues. In nucleotides, the CDR3 is TGCAGCGTTGTAGGAAACAGATTCACAGATACGCAGTATTTT. Translating it yields CSVVGNRFTDTQYF.

This clonotype was detected ten times or more. The genes are TRBV5-5 and TRBJ2-5; the match to TRBD1 covers 8 bases. The CDR3 runs 14 residues. The junction had 5 bases not matched to a gene; V was cut back by 4 bases and J by 3 bases. Germline V gives CDR1 SGHKS, CDR2 YYEKEE (reference sequence). The CDR3 sequence: CASSTQTGEETQYF. CDR3 in DNA: TGTGCCAGCAGCACCCAGACAGGGGAAGAGACCCAGTACTTC.

Ten or more counts support this clonotype. The V call is TRBV29-1, the J call TRBJ2-6, with D tentatively TRBD1 (6 bases). This CDR3 region has 14 residues. V lost 5 bases, J lost 3 bases, and 11 bases lay in between. Germline V gene lookup returns CDR1 SQVTM and CDR2 ANQGSEA. The CDR3 sequence is CSVKDSSGANVLTF. In nucleotides, the CDR3 is TGCAGCGTTAAGGACAGTAGTGGGGCCAACGTCCTGACTTTC.

The J gene is TRBJ2-2, the V gene TRBV20-1; D ambiguous. Trimming shortened V by 3 bases and J by 1 base, and 9 bases separated the two germline ends. From germline, CDR1 is DFQATT and CDR2 SNEGSKA (reference sequence). The CDR3 consists of 14 residues. The chain's CDR3 is CSARPHQNTGELFF. CDR3 DNA: TGCAGTGCTAGGCCTCACCAGAACACCGGGGAGCTGTTTTTT.

This clonotype was seen repeatedly, ten times or more. V and J are TRBV20-1 and TRBJ1-3, with TRBD1 identical over 7 bases. Germline CDR1 and CDR2: DFQATT and SNEGSKA (reference sequence). CDR3 length: 15 residues. The V segment lost 6 bases and the J segment 0 bases; nucleotides outside the gene matches: 8. The DNA for the CDR3 is TGCAGTGCCACTCCTCCAGGGGGCTCTGGAAACACCATATATTTT. Protein product: CSATPPGGSGNTIYF.

This clonotype appeared many times. This chain joins TRBV28 and TRBJ2-1; no clear D gene. Germline loops: CDR1 MDHEN, CDR2 SYDVKM. Between the trimmed V and J ends, which lost 4 bases and 8 bases, there was a span of 18 bases. This CDR3 spans 15 amino acids. The CDR3 coding sequence is TGTGCCAGCAGTTCCCGGGCCTGGGCCTCCCATGAGCAGTTCTTC. It specifies CASSSRAWASHEQFF.

This clonotype was found many times. J is TRBJ2-2 and V is TRBV4-1, with a tentative D call TRBD2 (5 bases). Deletions cut 4 bases from V and 9 bases from J, with 12 bases between. This CDR3 is 13 amino acids long. Germline lookup yields CDR1 MGHRA and CDR2 YSYEKL. DNA of the CDR3: TGCGCCAGCAGCCCCCTGGGGAGCAGGGAGCTGTTTTTT. Protein: CASSPLGSRELFF.

In its sample, this clonotype was seen many times. The V call is TRBV20-1, the J call TRBJ2-1, with TRBD2 identical over 9 bases. Germline V lookup: CDR1 DFQATT, CDR2 SNEGSKA (reference sequence). The CDR3 totals 14 residues. V lost 1 base, J lost 9 bases, and 7 bases stayed unmatched. DNA of the CDR3: TGCAGTGCTAGAGTCCCGGGACTAGCATCTGAGCAGTTCTTC. Its translation is CSARVPGLASEQFF.